This T cell receptor beta chain comes out of a study of blood T cell repertoires in COVID-19. Study background: Acute and convalescent COVID-19 samples came from the United States, Italy and Spain. T cells, B-cell-depleted T cells, or PBMCs provided the cDNA or gDNA that served as material.

Germline CDR1 and CDR2: SEHNR and FQNEAQ (reference sequence). Trimming removed 5 bases from V and 3 bases from J; junction bases left unmatched: 14. This CDR3 comprises 17 residues. Original processing notes: Counts of nucleated cells, estimated from reference gene primer amplification, were obtained. Only in-frame clones appear in the TCRdb table, and some are missing; sequencing was by immunoSEQ multiplex PCR. For V, J and clone size, that table is used; D and trimming come from the DNA. The sample includes under 250,000 clones, about 83% seen only once; the top ten take over 4.5%. Sequenced input: peripheral blood. The J gene is TRBJ2-7, the V gene TRBV7-9; 9 bases are shared with TRBD2. This clonotype was sampled from a human donor in a cohort sampled during active COVID-19. The CDR3 coding sequence is TGTGCCAGCAGCCCCAAACATAGCGGGAGACTCATCTACGAGCAGTACTTC. The encoded protein is CASSPKHSGRLIYEQYF.